The sequence of this TCR beta chain was determined in a study of cytotoxic CD8 clonotypes in ibrutinib-treated CLL (dated by TCRdb to the early 2020s). A note on the overall study: The cohort included more than 14 treatment-naive and approximately twelve relapsed/refractory patients; 17 to 18 were IGHV unmutated. Samples at response were collected after a median of about 12 months of treatment, with a range of roughly 6 to 36 months. Of the 90 or so participants in the trial, approximately 25 had longitudinal samples available. Patients were still on ibrutinib when every remission and progressive disease sample was collected. Partial responses were observed in about 25 patients and complete responses in 2; after a median follow-up of 68 months, remission was maintained in approximately 14 patients and progression was observed in roughly twelve. On average, each sample had roughly 230,000 productive templates and almost 95,000 productive rearrangements. Cryopreserved peripheral blood mononuclear cells were collected at three points: before therapy, at response, and at either sustained remission or disease progression. What the research found in general, with its limitations: Clonality increased at ibrutinib response, stayed stable in sustained remission, and fell back toward baseline at progression. Baseline clonality was found to be higher than that of age-matched healthy donors and was strongly correlated with circulating CD8+ T-cell counts. Public clonotypes were rare and either shrank or stayed stable during treatment, and the rise in clonality at ibrutinib response reflected expansion of private clonotypes. Lymph node repertoires were not examined, and the timing of sampling was not matched between patients in sustained remission and those whose disease progressed.

V loses 1 base, J loses 4 bases, and the germline ends lie 12 bases apart. CDR1 and CDR2 are drawn from the germline V gene (reference sequence): LNHDA, SQIVND. The CDR3 runs 15 amino acids, cysteine and phenylalanine included. The sequence is cut down to CDR3 DNA, 45 bases in frame from base 1. For this clone: The antigen this receptor binds is unknown. The input lacks base qualities; no much larger clone sits a single base away.

For TCR beta library preparation, around 2.2 micrograms of genomic DNA was extracted from cryopreserved PBMCs. Longitudinal blood samples from CLL patients receiving ibrutinib monotherapy were subjected to high-throughput TCR beta sequencing. The patients were enrolled in a single-center, open-label phase 2 trial of ibrutinib monotherapy. Each clonotype received, on average, around 9.6x coverage in deep resolution sequencing performed on a MiSeq, where the target depth lay between 1 in 1 million and 1 in 200,000 T cells. TCR beta libraries were generated with the immunoSEQ hsTCRB Kit. The authors' pipeline ran thus. ImmunoSEQ Data Assistant and ImmunoSEQ Analyzer were used for data analysis, and V, D and J genes were assigned according to IMGT definitions. Clonality, which ranges from 0 to 1, was calculated by subtracting the normalized Shannon entropy of productive rearrangement frequencies from one. Only overrepresented clonotypes making up at least 0.05% of the repertoire of each patient were included in the public clonotype analysis. Repertoires from about a dozen age-matched healthy donors in immuneACCESS were used as clonality controls. TCRdb obtained this table from immuneACCESS and retained in-frame rearrangements with V and J assigned. These tables miss some clones; where compared with another copy, unresolved V genes account for less than half of the shortfall, and the remainder is unexplained. V, J and clone size are taken as reported in that table, and D and trimming were inferred from the DNA itself. The sample table holds 13,000 to 15,000 clones, of which about 55% were seen once. The ten most abundant clones make up 30% to 35% of the sample.

The sample in question was PBMCs, obtained at an approximately 26-month disease-progression time point, from a patient treated with ibrutinib. This TCR was recovered from a human donor with chronic lymphocytic leukemia. The rearranged chain carries TRBV19 and TRBJ2-3; a tentative D match to TRBD2 spans 6 bases. This receptor has the CDR3 CASSIAGVGSDTQYF. In nucleotide form, the sequence is TGTGCCAGTAGTATAGCGGGGGTAGGATCAGATACGCAGTATTTT. With the portions outside the CDR3 filled from the reference TRBV19 and TRBJ2-3 genes, the complete variable region becomes DGGITQSPKYLFRKEGQNVTLSCEQNLNHDAMYWYRQDPGQGLRLIYYSQIVNDFQKGDIAEGYSVSREKKESFPLTVTSAQKNPTAFYLCASSIAGVGSDTQYFGPGTRLTVL.